This TCR beta chain was identified during a study of cytotoxic CD8 clonotypes in ibrutinib-treated CLL. Assay: immunoSEQ multiplex PCR; the TCRdb copy retains only in-frame clones and omits some. The repertoire holds more than 75,000 clones, with approximately 80% as singletons. The CDR3 has 14 residues. The V end was cut by 2 bases, the J end by 1 base, with 9 bases between. From germline, CDR1 is MNHNS and CDR2 SASEGT. The rearrangement links TRBV6-1 to TRBJ2-7; D is uncertain. The sequence was obtained from a human donor with chronic lymphocytic leukemia. This specimen consisted of PBMCs, obtained after 24 months of ibrutinib treatment. The CDR3 loop is CASSEPPKSYEQYF. The CDR3 DNA follows: TGTGCCAGCAGTGAACCCCCCAAGTCCTACGAGCAGTACTTC.